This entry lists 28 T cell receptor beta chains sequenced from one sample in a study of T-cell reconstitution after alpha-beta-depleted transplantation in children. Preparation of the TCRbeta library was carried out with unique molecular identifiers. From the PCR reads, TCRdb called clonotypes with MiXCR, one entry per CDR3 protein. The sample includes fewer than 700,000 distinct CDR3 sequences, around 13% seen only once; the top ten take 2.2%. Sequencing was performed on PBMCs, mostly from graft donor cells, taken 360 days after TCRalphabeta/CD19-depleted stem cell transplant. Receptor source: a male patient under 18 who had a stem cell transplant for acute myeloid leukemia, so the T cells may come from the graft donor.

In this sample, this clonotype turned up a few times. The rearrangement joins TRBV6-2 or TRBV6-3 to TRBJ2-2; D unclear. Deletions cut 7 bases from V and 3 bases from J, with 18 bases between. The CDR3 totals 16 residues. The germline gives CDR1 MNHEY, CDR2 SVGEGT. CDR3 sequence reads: CASTQMIRAYTGELFF. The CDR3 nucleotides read TGTGCCAGCACCCAAATGATTCGGGCCTACACCGGGGAGCTGTTTTTT.

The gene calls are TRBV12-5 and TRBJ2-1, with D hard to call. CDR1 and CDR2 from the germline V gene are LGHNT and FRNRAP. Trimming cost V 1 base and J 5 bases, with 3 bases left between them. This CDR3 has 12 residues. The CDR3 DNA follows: TGTGCTAGTGGTTTGGGTCACAATGAGCAGTTCTTC. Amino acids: CASGLGHNEQFF.

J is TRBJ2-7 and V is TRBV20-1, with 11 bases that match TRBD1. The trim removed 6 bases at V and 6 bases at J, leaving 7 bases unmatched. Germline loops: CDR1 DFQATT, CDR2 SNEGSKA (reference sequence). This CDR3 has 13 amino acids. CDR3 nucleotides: TGCAGTGCCCCCGGGACAGGGGGGGCCGAGCAGTACTTC. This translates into CSAPGTGGAEQYF.

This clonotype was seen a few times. Written as DNA, the CDR3 is TGCAGCGAGACGTATGACCGTGAAGCTTTCTTT. This codes for CSETYDREAFF. The chain combines TRBV29-1 with TRBJ1-1, with D unclear. The CDR3 runs to 11 residues. Germline lookup yields CDR1 SQVTM and CDR2 ANQGSEA. Deletions cut 7 bases from V and 7 bases from J, with 13 bases between.

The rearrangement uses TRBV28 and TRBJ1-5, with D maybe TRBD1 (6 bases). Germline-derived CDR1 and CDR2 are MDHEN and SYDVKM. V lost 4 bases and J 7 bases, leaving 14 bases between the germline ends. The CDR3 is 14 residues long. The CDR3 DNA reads TGTGCCAGCAGTTCCCTCCTAACAGGGCAGCCCCAGCATTTT. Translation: CASSSLLTGQPQHF. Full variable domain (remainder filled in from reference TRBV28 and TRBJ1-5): DVKVTQSSRYLVKRTGEKVFLECVQDMDHENMFWYRQDPGLGLRLIYFSYDVKMKEKGDIPEGYSVSREKKERFSLILESASTNQTSMYLCASSSLLTGQPQHFGDGTRLSIL.

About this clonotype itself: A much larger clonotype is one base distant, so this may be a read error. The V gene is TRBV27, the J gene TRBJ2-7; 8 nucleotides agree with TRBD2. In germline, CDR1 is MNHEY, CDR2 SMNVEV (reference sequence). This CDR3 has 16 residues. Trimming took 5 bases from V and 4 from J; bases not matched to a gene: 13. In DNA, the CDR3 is TGTGCCAGCAGTCCCCGGACTAGCTGGAGATCGTACGAGCAGTACTTC. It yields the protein CASSPRTSWRSYEQYF.

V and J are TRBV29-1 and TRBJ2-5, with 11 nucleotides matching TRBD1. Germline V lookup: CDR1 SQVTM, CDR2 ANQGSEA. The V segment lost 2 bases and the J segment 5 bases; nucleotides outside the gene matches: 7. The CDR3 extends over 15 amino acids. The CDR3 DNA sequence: TGCAGCGTTGAACTCGGACAGGGGGCATCGGAGACCCAGTACTTC. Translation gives CSVELGQGASETQYF.

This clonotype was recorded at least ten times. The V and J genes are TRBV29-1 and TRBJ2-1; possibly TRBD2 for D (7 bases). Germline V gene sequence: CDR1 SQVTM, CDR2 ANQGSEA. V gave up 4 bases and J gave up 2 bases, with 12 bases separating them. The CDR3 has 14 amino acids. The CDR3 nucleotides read TGCAGCGTTGCCGGGGGGCGCGCCTACAATGAGCAGTTCTTC. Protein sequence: CSVAGGRAYNEQFF.

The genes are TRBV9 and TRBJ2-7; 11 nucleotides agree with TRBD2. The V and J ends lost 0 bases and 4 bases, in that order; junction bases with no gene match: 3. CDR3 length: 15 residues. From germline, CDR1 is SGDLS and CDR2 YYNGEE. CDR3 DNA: TGTGCCAGCAGCGTAGGTGGGACTAGCGGTTACGAGCAGTACTTC. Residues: CASSVGGTSGYEQYF. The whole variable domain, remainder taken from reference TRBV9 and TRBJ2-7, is DSGVTQTPKHLITATGQRVTLRCSPRSGDLSVYWYQQSLDQGLQFLIQYYNGEERAKGNILERFSAQQFPDLHSELNLSSLELGDSALYFCASSVGGTSGYEQYFGPGTRLTVT.

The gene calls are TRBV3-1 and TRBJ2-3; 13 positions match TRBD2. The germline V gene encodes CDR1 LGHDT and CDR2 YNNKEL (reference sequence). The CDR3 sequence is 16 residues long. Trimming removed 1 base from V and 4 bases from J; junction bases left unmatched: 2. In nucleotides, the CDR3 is TGTGCCAGCAGCCAAGGGACTAGCGGGAGTGCAGATACGCAGTATTTT. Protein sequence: CASSQGTSGSADTQYF.

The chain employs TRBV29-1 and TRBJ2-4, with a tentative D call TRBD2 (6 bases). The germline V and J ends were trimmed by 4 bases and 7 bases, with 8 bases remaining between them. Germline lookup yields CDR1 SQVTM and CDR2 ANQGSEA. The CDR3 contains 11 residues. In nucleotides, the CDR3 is TGCAGCGTTGTCCGGGGGAACATTCAGTACTTC. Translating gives CSVVRGNIQYF.

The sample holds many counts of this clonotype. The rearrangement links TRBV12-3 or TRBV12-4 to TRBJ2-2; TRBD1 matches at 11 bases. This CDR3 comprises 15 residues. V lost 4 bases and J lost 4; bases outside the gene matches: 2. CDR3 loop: CASSSGTGGTGELFF. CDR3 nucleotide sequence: TGTGCCAGCAGTTCCGGGACAGGGGGCACCGGGGAGCTGTTTTTT.

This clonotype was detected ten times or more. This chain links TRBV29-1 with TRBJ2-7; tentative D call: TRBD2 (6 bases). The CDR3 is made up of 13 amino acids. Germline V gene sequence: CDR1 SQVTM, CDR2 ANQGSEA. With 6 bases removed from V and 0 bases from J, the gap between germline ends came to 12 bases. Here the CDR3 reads CSVDVGGSYEQYF. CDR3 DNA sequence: TGCAGCGTCGATGTGGGGGGCTCCTACGAGCAGTACTTC.

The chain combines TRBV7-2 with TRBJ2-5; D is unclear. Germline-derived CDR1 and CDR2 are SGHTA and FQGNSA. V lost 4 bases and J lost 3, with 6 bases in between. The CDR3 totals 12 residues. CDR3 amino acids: CASSWKKETQYF. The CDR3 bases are TGTGCCAGCAGCTGGAAGAAAGAGACCCAGTACTTC.

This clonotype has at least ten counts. CDR3 amino acids: CASSFIRFGSSGANVLTF. The CDR3 DNA sequence: TGTGCCAGCAGTTTCATCAGGTTCGGGAGCTCTGGGGCCAACGTCCTGACTTTC. The rearrangement uses TRBV28 and TRBJ2-6, with D possibly matching TRBD2 (6 bases). The germline V gene has CDR1 MDHEN and CDR2 SYDVKM. Trimming shortened V by 3 bases and J by 0 bases, and 15 bases separated the two germline ends. The CDR3 covers 18 residues.

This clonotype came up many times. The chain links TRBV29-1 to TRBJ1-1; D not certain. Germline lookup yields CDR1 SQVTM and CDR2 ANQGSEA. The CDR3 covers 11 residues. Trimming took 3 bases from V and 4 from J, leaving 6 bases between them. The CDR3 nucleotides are TGCAGCGTTGACGCAGGCACTGAAGCTTTCTTT. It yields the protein CSVDAGTEAFF.

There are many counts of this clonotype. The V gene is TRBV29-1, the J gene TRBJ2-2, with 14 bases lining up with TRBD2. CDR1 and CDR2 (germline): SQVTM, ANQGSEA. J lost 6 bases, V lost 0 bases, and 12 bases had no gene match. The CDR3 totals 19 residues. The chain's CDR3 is CSVEDRVGTSGSLAGELFF. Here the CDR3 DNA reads TGCAGCGTTGAAGATCGAGTAGGGACTAGCGGGAGTTTGGCCGGGGAGCTGTTTTTT.

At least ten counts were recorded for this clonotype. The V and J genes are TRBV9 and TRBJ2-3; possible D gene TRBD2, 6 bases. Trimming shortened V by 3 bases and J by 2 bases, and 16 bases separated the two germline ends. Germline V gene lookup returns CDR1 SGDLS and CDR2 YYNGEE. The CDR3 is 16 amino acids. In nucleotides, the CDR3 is TGTGCCAGCAGCGCATCCCAGGGAGGCCCCACAGATACGCAGTATTTT. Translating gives CASSASQGGPTDTQYF. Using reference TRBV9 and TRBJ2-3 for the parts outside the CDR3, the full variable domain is DSGVTQTPKHLITATGQRVTLRCSPRSGDLSVYWYQQSLDQGLQFLIQYYNGEERAKGNILERFSAQQFPDLHSELNLSSLELGDSALYFCASSASQGGPTDTQYFGPGTRLTVL.

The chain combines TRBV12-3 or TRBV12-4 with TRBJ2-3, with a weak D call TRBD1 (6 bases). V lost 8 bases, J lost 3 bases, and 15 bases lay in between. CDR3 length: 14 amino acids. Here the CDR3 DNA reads TGTGCCAGCGACCCGGGACACCAGACAGATACGCAGTATTTT. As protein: CASDPGHQTDTQYF.

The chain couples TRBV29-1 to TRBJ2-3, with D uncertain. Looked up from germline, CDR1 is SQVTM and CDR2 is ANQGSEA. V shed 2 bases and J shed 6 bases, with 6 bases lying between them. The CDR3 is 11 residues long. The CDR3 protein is CSVEYVDTQYF. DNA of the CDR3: TGCAGCGTTGAATACGTGGATACGCAGTATTTT.

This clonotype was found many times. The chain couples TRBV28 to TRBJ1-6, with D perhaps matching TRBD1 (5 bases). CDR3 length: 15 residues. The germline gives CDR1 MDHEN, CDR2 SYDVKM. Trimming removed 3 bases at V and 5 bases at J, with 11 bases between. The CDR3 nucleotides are TGTGCCAGCAGTTTGGGGCTGGGGGATAATTCACCCCTCCACTTT. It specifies CASSLGLGDNSPLHF.

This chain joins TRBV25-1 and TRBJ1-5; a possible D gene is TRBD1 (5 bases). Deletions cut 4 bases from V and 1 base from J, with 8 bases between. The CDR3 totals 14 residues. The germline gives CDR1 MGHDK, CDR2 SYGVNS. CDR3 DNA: TGTGCCAGCAGTGGGGACCCAAGCAATCAGCCCCAGCATTTT. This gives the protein CASSGDPSNQPQHF.

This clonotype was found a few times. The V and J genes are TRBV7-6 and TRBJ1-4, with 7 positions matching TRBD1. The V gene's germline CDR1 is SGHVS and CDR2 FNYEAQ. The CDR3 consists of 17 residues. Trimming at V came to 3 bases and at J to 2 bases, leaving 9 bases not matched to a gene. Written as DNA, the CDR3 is TGTGCCAGCAGCTTTTTTCCCAGGGGGAGGACTAATGAAAAACTGTTTTTT. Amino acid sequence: CASSFFPRGRTNEKLFF.

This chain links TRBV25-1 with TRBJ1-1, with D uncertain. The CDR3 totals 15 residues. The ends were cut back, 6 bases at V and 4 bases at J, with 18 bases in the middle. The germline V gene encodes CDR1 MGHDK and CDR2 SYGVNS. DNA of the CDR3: TGTGCCAGCAGACCCGTACGTGGGAGAACCACTGAAGCTTTCTTT. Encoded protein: CASRPVRGRTTEAFF.

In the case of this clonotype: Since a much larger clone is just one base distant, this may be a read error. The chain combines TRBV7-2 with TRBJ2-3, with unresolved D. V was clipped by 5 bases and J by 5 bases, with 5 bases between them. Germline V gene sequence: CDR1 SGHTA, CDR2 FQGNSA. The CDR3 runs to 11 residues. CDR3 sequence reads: CASSRIDTQYF. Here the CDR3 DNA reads TGTGCCAGCAGCCGCATAGATACGCAGTATTTT.

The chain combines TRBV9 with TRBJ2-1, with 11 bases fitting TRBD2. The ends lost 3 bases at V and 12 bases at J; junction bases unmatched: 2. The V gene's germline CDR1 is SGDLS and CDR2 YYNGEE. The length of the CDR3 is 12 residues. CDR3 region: CASSGTSGRQFF. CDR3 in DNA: TGTGCCAGCAGCGGGACTAGCGGGCGGCAGTTCTTC. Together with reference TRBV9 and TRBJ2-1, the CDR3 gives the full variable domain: DSGVTQTPKHLITATGQRVTLRCSPRSGDLSVYWYQQSLDQGLQFLIQYYNGEERAKGNILERFSAQQFPDLHSELNLSSLELGDSALYFCASSGTSGRQFFGPGTRLTVL.

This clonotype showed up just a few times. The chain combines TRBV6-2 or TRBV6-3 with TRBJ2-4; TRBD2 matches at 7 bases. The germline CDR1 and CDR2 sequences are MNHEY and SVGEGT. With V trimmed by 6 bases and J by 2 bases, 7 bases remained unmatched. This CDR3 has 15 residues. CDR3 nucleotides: TGTGCCAGCAGACCAGGGAGGGTGACCAAAAACATTCAGTACTTC. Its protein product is CASRPGRVTKNIQYF.

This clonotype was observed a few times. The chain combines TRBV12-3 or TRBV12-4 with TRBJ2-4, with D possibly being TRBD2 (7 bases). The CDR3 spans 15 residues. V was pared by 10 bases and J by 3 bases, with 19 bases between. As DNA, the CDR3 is TGTGCCATAGGGAGGGGACACAGTGACAAAAACATTCAGTACTTC. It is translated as CAIGRGHSDKNIQYF.